One sample yielded the 5 T cell receptor beta chains listed below, sequenced in a study of CD8 T cells in Susac syndrome. RNA amounts of roughly 0.45 to 1 ug underwent reverse transcription with random hexamers. TCRdb called the immunoSEQ multiplex PCR reads again in MiXCR, with one record for every CDR3 protein. The sample shows around 270,000 distinct CDR3 sequences, 85% of them seen only once. The material sequenced was CD8+ T cells from PBMCs. The source of these receptors is a human donor with multiple sclerosis.

The CDR3 sequence is CASSAGTVINYGYTF. The CDR3, as DNA: TGTGCCAGCAGCGCCGGGACAGTAATTAACTATGGCTACACCTTC. J is TRBJ1-2 and V is TRBV9; 7 positions agree with TRBD1. V trimming: 3 bases; J trimming: 1 base; junction bases outside the gene matches: 6. The CDR3 totals 15 residues. Germline lookup yields CDR1 SGDLS and CDR2 YYNGEE.

This clonotype was counted only a few times. A junction boundary mismatches the germline segment, possibly from a read error. The chain couples TRBV10-3 to TRBJ1-5, with D perhaps matching TRBD1 (5 bases). The CDR3 contains 14 residues. Germline assignment: CDR1 ENHRY and CDR2 SYGVKD. Here the CDR3 reads CAISDWGGNQPQHF. CDR3 coding DNA: TGTGCCATCAGTGATTGGGGGGGGAATCAGCCTCAGCATTTT.

The chain joins TRBV2 to TRBJ2-1; D is perhaps TRBD2 (5 bases). Between the trimmed V and J ends, which lost 6 bases and 3 bases, there was a span of 12 bases. Germline CDR1 is SNHLY and CDR2 is FYNNEI. The CDR3 is 14 residues long. The CDR3 DNA follows: TGTGCCAGCAGCCCGGGGTTAAACTACAATGAGCAGTTCTTC. Translating gives CASSPGLNYNEQFF.

This clonotype was counted a single time. The chain is built from TRBV12-3 or TRBV12-4 and TRBJ2-7, with D maybe TRBD1 (5 bases). The CDR3 consists of 15 residues. Trimming cost V 5 bases and J 4 bases, with 18 bases left between them. CDR3 in amino acids: CASSTTEGVGYEQYF. The CDR3 coding sequence is TGTGCCAGCAGTACCACAGAAGGGGTAGGGTACGAGCAGTACTTC.

This clonotype occurred a few times. The chain couples TRBV7-6 to TRBJ1-1, with a tentative D call TRBD1 (6 bases). The V and J ends lost 8 bases and 5 bases respectively, with 15 bases between them. The V gene's germline CDR1 is SGHVS and CDR2 FNYEAQ. This CDR3 comprises 13 residues. The CDR3 region is CASDSGARTEAFF. In DNA form, the CDR3 reads TGTGCCAGCGACTCGGGGGCGAGAACTGAAGCTTTCTTT. The whole variable domain, filled in from reference TRBV7-6 and TRBJ1-1, reads GAGVSQSPRYKVTKRGQDVALRCDPISGHVSLYWYRQALGQGPEFLTYFNYEAQQDKSGLPNDRFSAERPEGSISTLTIQRTEQRDSAMYRCASDSGARTEAFFGQGTRLTVV.